The 31 T cell receptor beta chains below come from one sample, sequenced in a study of blood T cell repertoires in COVID-19. Clones were sequenced by immunoSEQ multiplex PCR, and TCRdb holds only the in-frame ones, with some missing. Among about 75,000 clones listed, around 89% were seen once. Sequences were obtained from peripheral blood. All receptors come from a human donor in a cohort sampled during active COVID-19.

This chain joins TRBV6-6 and TRBJ1-2, with a possible D match to TRBD1 (5 bases). The V end lost 5 bases, the J end lost 2 bases, and 12 bases lay between the germline ends. In germline, CDR1 is MNHNY, CDR2 SVGAGI (reference sequence). This CDR3 comprises 14 residues. CDR3 nucleotide sequence: TGTGCCAGCAGTCGAGACAGAGCGAACTATGGCTACACCTTC. Residues: CASSRDRANYGYTF.

V usage is TRBV5-4 and J usage is TRBJ2-2; TRBD1 agrees at 10 bases. This CDR3 spans 15 amino acids. The V gene end was trimmed by 4 bases and the J gene end by 4 bases; junction bases not matched to a gene: 4. Germline V lookup: CDR1 SGHNT, CDR2 YYREEE (reference sequence). The CDR3 spells CASSHRDRGTGELFF. CDR3 nucleotide sequence: TGTGCCAGCAGCCACCGGGACAGGGGCACCGGGGAGCTGTTTTTT.

The chain joins TRBV29-1 to TRBJ2-4, with 7 bases that match TRBD2. Germline trimming cut 5 bases from V and 0 bases from J; bases unmatched to any gene: 10. The CDR3 length is 16 residues. In germline, CDR1 is SQVTM, CDR2 ANQGSEA. The CDR3 loop is CSVTSDLPGAKNIQYF. The CDR3 nucleotides are TGCAGCGTTACTAGCGATTTGCCTGGAGCCAAAAACATTCAGTACTTC. The full variable domain, rest sourced from reference TRBV29-1 and TRBJ2-4, is SAVISQKPSRDICQRGTSLTIQCQVDSQVTMMFWYRQQPGQSLTLIATANQGSEATYESGFVIDKFPISRPNLTFSTLTVSNMSPEDSSIYLCSVTSDLPGAKNIQYFGAGTRLSVL.

The V gene is TRBV5-8, the J gene TRBJ2-1, with 7 bases fitting TRBD1. This CDR3 is 17 amino acids long. V shed 1 base, J shed 2 bases, and the junction held 9 bases outside the gene matches. Germline V gives CDR1 SGHTS, CDR2 YDEGEE. The CDR3 sequence: CASSLKRGGSAYNEQFF. The CDR3 DNA reads as TGTGCCAGCAGCTTGAAGCGAGGGGGCTCAGCCTACAATGAGCAGTTCTTC.

The genes are TRBV29-1 and TRBJ1-1; D uncertain. Germline assignment: CDR1 SQVTM and CDR2 ANQGSEA. Trimming shortened V by 3 bases and J by 4 bases, and 9 bases separated the two germline ends. The CDR3 is 12 residues long. CDR3 sequence: CSVDPRGTEAFF. The CDR3 region has the DNA TGCAGCGTTGACCCACGGGGCACTGAAGCTTTCTTT.

V and J are TRBV23-1 and TRBJ2-7, with 8 positions matching TRBD1. TRBV23-1 is an ORF, with its function uncertain. Trimming cost V 6 bases and J 3 bases; bases outside gene matches: 10. The CDR3 is made up of 15 amino acids. The CDR3 DNA follows: TGCGCCAGCAGCCAAGGGACAGGCCTTCTCTACGAGCAGTACTTC. It encodes CASSQGTGLLYEQYF.

The V and J genes are TRBV30 and TRBJ1-1; D unclear. The germline V and J ends were trimmed by 4 bases and 0 bases, with 9 bases remaining between them. The CDR3 has 13 amino acids. Germline loops: CDR1 GTSNPN, CDR2 SVGIG (reference sequence). This CDR3 reads CAWMRCLNTEAFF. The DNA for the CDR3 is TGTGCCTGGATGCGTTGCCTGAACACTGAAGCTTTCTTT. Looking up the rest from reference TRBV30 and TRBJ1-1 gives the full variable domain: SQTIHQWPATLVQPVGSPLSLECTVEGTSNPNLYWYRQAAGRGLQLLFYSVGIGQISSEVPQNLSASRPQDRQFILSSKKLLLSDSGFYLCAWMRCLNTEAFFGQGTRLTVV.

The J gene is TRBJ2-1, the V gene TRBV4-3, with D perhaps matching TRBD2 (7 bases). The CDR3 loop spans 17 amino acids. CDR1 and CDR2 from the germline V gene are LGHNA and YSLEER. Trimming stripped 0 bases from V and 5 bases from J, with 17 bases between. The CDR3 sequence is CASSQDLRGGSHNEQFF. In DNA form, the CDR3 reads TGCGCCAGCAGCCAAGATCTAAGGGGGGGGAGCCACAATGAGCAGTTCTTC.

The V gene is TRBV5-1, the J gene TRBJ1-1; TRBD1 agrees at 8 bases. Germline V gives CDR1 SGHRS, CDR2 YFSETQ. Losses at the gene ends were 4 bases for V and 6 bases for J; bases not matched to a gene: 8. This CDR3 region has 14 residues. CDR3 sequence: CASSRQGTSPEAFF. In DNA, the CDR3 is TGCGCCAGCAGCCGACAGGGGACCTCACCTGAAGCTTTCTTT.

The chain combines TRBV5-1 with TRBJ2-3; D ambiguous. This CDR3 spans 15 amino acids. Germline loops: CDR1 SGHRS, CDR2 YFSETQ. Trimming took off 4 bases at V and 2 bases at J, with 14 bases between the two ends. The CDR3 DNA follows: TGCGCCAGCAGCCACCGCGGTTCTAACACAGATACGCAGTATTTT. Translating gives CASSHRGSNTDTQYF.

The chain is built from TRBV6-1 and TRBJ2-3; D is possibly TRBD1 (6 bases). V dropped 3 bases and J dropped 0 bases, with 13 bases sitting between them. Germline CDR1 is MNHNS and CDR2 is SASEGT. This CDR3 has 16 amino acids. The CDR3 DNA follows: TGTGCCAGCAGTGACGGGACATCGGGTAGCACAGATACGCAGTATTTT. Encoded protein: CASSDGTSGSTDTQYF.

This clone appeared once. Other nucleotide sequences in the sample specify the same CDR3. The genes are TRBV5-1 and TRBJ2-3; D uncertain. The germline gives CDR1 SGHRS, CDR2 YFSETQ. V was clipped by 0 bases and J by 2 bases, with 7 bases between them. The CDR3 loop spans 14 amino acids. CDR3 nucleotide sequence: TGCGCCAGCAGCTTGGGCCAGTCCACAGATACGCAGTATTTT. The encoded protein is CASSLGQSTDTQYF.

The chain employs TRBV3-1 (or the pseudogene TRBV3-2) and TRBJ2-5; possible D gene TRBD2, 5 bases. Trimming took off 1 base at V and 9 bases at J, with 9 bases between the two ends. Germline CDR1 and CDR2: LGHDT and YNNKEL (reference sequence). This CDR3 comprises 12 residues. CDR3 nucleotides: TGTGCCAGCAGCCAAGGTCCGCGGGCCCAGTACTTC. Translating gives CASSQGPRAQYF.

The chain is built from TRBV28 and TRBJ2-7; 9 bases fit TRBD2. With V trimmed by 2 bases and J by 1 base, 6 bases remained unmatched. CDR3 length: 16 residues. Germline-derived CDR1 and CDR2 are MDHEN and SYDVKM. The DNA of the CDR3 is TGTGCCAGCAGTTTAGGGACTAGCCAGAGGTCCTACGAGCAGTACTTC. This encodes CASSLGTSQRSYEQYF. The full variable domain, rest sourced from reference TRBV28 and TRBJ2-7, is DVKVTQSSRYLVKRTGEKVFLECVQDMDHENMFWYRQDPGLGLRLIYFSYDVKMKEKGDIPEGYSVSREKKERFSLILESASTNQTSMYLCASSLGTSQRSYEQYFGPGTRLTVT.

This clone was recorded only once. V is TRBV3-1 (or the pseudogene TRBV3-2) and J is TRBJ2-3; D is uncertain. CDR1 is LGHDT and CDR2 is YNNKEL in the germline V gene (reference sequence). The CDR3 runs to 13 residues. V was pared by 2 bases and J by 4 bases, with 7 bases between. CDR3 nucleotide sequence: TGTGCCAGCAGCCAATTTGGCCCAGATACGCAGTATTTT. Amino acid sequence: CASSQFGPDTQYF.

The rearrangement links TRBV12-3 or TRBV12-4 to TRBJ1-1, with D perhaps matching TRBD1 (6 bases). V lost 5 bases, J lost 5 bases, and 12 bases lay in between. CDR3 length equals 13 residues. The CDR3 DNA is TGTGCCAGCAGTCAGGGGTGGGCGACTGAAGCTTTCTTT. Protein sequence: CASSQGWATEAFF.

The rearrangement links TRBV10-1 to TRBJ1-1; D not certain. CDR1 and CDR2 (germline): WNHNN, SYGVQD (reference sequence). V lost 5 bases to trimming and J lost 3 bases, with 16 bases between them. CDR3 length: 15 residues. CDR3 in amino acids: CASSPGWRSDTEAFF. In DNA, the CDR3 is TGCGCCAGCAGTCCGGGTTGGAGGTCGGACACTGAAGCTTTCTTT.

The chain combines TRBV18 with TRBJ2-1, with 8 bases matching TRBD1. With V trimmed by 3 bases and J by 5 bases, 6 bases remained unmatched. The CDR3 length is 15 residues. Germline-derived CDR1 and CDR2 are KGHSH and LQKENI. The CDR3 loop reads CASSPIQGANNEQFF. The CDR3 coding sequence is TGTGCCAGCTCACCTATTCAGGGGGCGAACAATGAGCAGTTCTTC.

The J gene is TRBJ2-7, the V gene TRBV5-4, with 9 bases fitting TRBD2. CDR1 is SGHNT and CDR2 is YYREEE in the germline V gene (reference sequence). There are 14 residues in the CDR3. With V trimmed by 7 bases and J by 0 bases, 5 bases remained unmatched. The CDR3 reads CASSGGGVSYEQYF. In nucleotides, the CDR3 is TGTGCCAGCTCGGGCGGGGGGGTCTCCTACGAGCAGTACTTC.

V usage is TRBV13 and J usage is TRBJ2-3; 8 bases agree with TRBD1. The V segment lost 4 bases and the J segment 2 bases; nucleotides outside the gene matches: 5. The CDR3 totals 15 residues. In germline, CDR1 is PRHDT, CDR2 FYEKMQ (reference sequence). Here the CDR3 reads CASSWRQGTTDTQYF. As DNA, the CDR3 is TGTGCCAGCAGCTGGAGACAGGGGACCACAGATACGCAGTATTTT.

The chain has TRBV7-9 and TRBJ2-4; the D gene is possibly TRBD2 (6 bases). Germline V CDR1 and CDR2: SEHNR, FQNEAQ (reference sequence). The V gene lost 3 bases and the J gene lost 1 base, with 13 bases spanning the gap. The CDR3 is 16 residues long. The CDR3 DNA reads TGTGCCAGCAGCTTGGGGGGTGCCCTCGCCAAAAACATTCAGTACTTC. Protein product: CASSLGGALAKNIQYF.

The rearrangement joins TRBV25-1 to TRBJ1-5; 10 positions agree with TRBD1. The CDR3 loop spans 14 amino acids. Germline V gives CDR1 MGHDK, CDR2 SYGVNS. The V segment lost 7 bases and the J segment 4 bases; nucleotides outside the gene matches: 4. The CDR3 here is CASTPGQGNQPQHF. CDR3 coding DNA: TGTGCCAGCACCCCGGGACAGGGGAATCAGCCCCAGCATTTT.

The chain carries TRBV7-8 and TRBJ1-1; TRBD1 is a possible D gene (6 bases). Looked up from germline, CDR1 is SGHVS and CDR2 is FQNEAQ. V was shortened by 2 bases and J by 8 bases, with 21 bases between the two germline ends. This CDR3 has 16 amino acids. The CDR3 here is CASSLIGGAIDSEAFF. The CDR3 nucleotides are TGTGCCAGCAGCTTAATCGGGGGGGCGATCGATTCGGAAGCTTTCTTT. Full variable domain (rest looked up from reference TRBV7-8 and TRBJ1-1): GAGVSQSPRYKVAKRGQDVALRCDPISGHVSLFWYQQALGQGPEFLTYFQNEAQLDKSGLPSDRFFAERPEGSVSTLKIQRTQQEDSAVYLCASSLIGGAIDSEAFFGQGTRLTVV.

This sequence joins TRBV7-8 and TRBJ2-7, with D maybe TRBD1 (6 bases). This CDR3 contains 15 residues. Looked up from germline, CDR1 is SGHVS and CDR2 is FQNEAQ. Trimming left V 0 bases short and J 6 bases short, with 15 bases between. Written as DNA, the CDR3 is TGTGCCAGCAGCTTAGCGCAGGGGCCCTTTTTCGAGCAGTACTTC. Translation gives CASSLAQGPFFEQYF.

This rearrangement joins TRBV19 to TRBJ2-2, with TRBD1 matching over 10 bases. From germline, CDR1 is LNHDA and CDR2 SQIVND (reference sequence). The CDR3 loop spans 15 amino acids. With V trimmed by 5 bases and J by 6 bases, 6 bases remained unmatched. The CDR3 DNA sequence: TGTGCCAGTAGTCCGGGGACAGGGGCCGCCGGGGAGCTGTTTTTT. Amino acid sequence: CASSPGTGAAGELFF.

The genes are TRBV7-2 and TRBJ2-7; tentative D call: TRBD1 (5 bases). The CDR3 consists of 13 residues. Germline V CDR1 and CDR2: SGHTA, FQGNSA. The V end was cut by 1 base, the J end by 2 bases, with 6 bases between. CDR3 sequence (DNA): TGTGCCAGCAGCTTAGTCAGGGCCTACGAGCAGTACTTC. Translating it yields CASSLVRAYEQYF.

The chain employs TRBV5-1 and TRBJ2-5; 7 nucleotides match TRBD1. This CDR3 contains 15 residues. Germline CDR1 and CDR2: SGHRS and YFSETQ. V lost 4 bases to trimming and J lost 5 bases; unmatched junction nucleotides: 11. Written as DNA, the CDR3 is TGCGCCAGCAGCCCGGGAAGGGGGCCCCGGGAGACCCAGTACTTC. Its protein is CASSPGRGPRETQYF.

This clone was found once. This chain links TRBV7-9 with TRBJ1-5, with TRBD1 matching 10 bases. Trimming removed 4 bases from V and 7 bases from J; junction bases left unmatched: 7. Germline V CDR1 and CDR2: SEHNR, FQNEAQ (reference sequence). CDR3 length: 15 residues. As DNA, the CDR3 is TGTGCCAGCAGCTCGGGGACAGGGGTTGGGCAGCCCCAGCATTTT. This translates into CASSSGTGVGQPQHF. Full variable domain (missing parts from reference TRBV7-9 and TRBJ1-5): DTGVSQNPRHKITKRGQNVTFRCDPISEHNRLYWYRQTLGQGPEFLTYFQNEAQLEKSRLLSDRFSAERPKGSFSTLEIQRTEQGDSAMYLCASSSGTGVGQPQHFGDGTRLSIL.

The chain combines TRBV3-1 (or the pseudogene TRBV3-2) with TRBJ1-6; 10 bases agree with TRBD1. J lost 10 bases, V lost 0 bases, and 9 bases had no gene match. This CDR3 is built from 17 residues. Per the germline V gene, CDR1 is LGHDT and CDR2 is YNNKEL (reference sequence). CDR3 sequence: CASSQDLRTGGLSPLHF. CDR3 sequence (DNA): TGTGCCAGCAGCCAAGATCTTCGGACAGGGGGTCTCTCACCCCTCCACTTT.

The J gene is TRBJ2-3, the V gene TRBV11-2; D possibly corresponds to TRBD2 (6 bases). The CDR3 is 16 amino acids. Deletions cut 0 bases from V and 2 bases from J, with 12 bases between. CDR1 SGHAT and CDR2 FQNNGV come from the germline V gene. CDR3 protein: CASSLDWRGPTDTQYF. As DNA, the CDR3 is TGTGCCAGCAGCTTAGATTGGCGGGGACCCACAGATACGCAGTATTTT.

The CDR3 sequence: CASSLNGRTRRRTGELFF. Here the CDR3 DNA reads TGTGCCAGCAGCTTAAATGGGAGGACTAGGCGACGCACCGGGGAGCTGTTTTTT. J is TRBJ2-2 and V is TRBV7-2; 7 bases fit TRBD2. The CDR3 extends over 18 amino acids. The junction had 13 bases not matched to a gene; V was cut back by 2 bases and J by 4 bases. Germline V gene data show CDR1 as SGHTA and CDR2 as FQGNSA.